The T cell receptor beta chain described here comes from a study of Graves' ophthalmopathy and Graves' hyperthyroidism. The study amplified TCR beta CDR3 regions using RNA transcripts. First-round RT-PCR with HTBI primers preceded a second-round multiplex PCR. A single record per CDR3 protein comes from TCRdb applying MiXCR to the multiplex PCR reads. The top ten hold 44% of the sample, which has about 740,000 distinct CDR3 sequences, roughly 40% seen once. Study-level points and caveats: Most expanded thyroid clonotypes above 0.001 frequency also appeared in blood.

Points on this clonotype: Its antigen is not known.

Moderate-to-severe activity, with CAS ≥3, NOSPECS ≥4 and duration under 3 months, characterized the donors with ophthalmopathy. Orbital computed tomography, thyroid ultrasound, TRAb, serum thyroxine and clinical symptoms formed the basis of diagnosis. Looked up from germline, CDR1 is LGHNA and CDR2 is YNFKEQ. Trimming stripped 1 base from V and 5 bases from J, with 11 bases between. The CDR3 length is 14 residues. The TCR originated in an adult man with Graves' ophthalmopathy. The specimen was peripheral blood. V is TRBV4-2 and J is TRBJ2-5, with D unresolved. Written as DNA, the CDR3 is TGTGCCAGCAGCCAAGGGGGTGCCGGGGAGACCCAGTACTTC. Its translation: CASSQGGAGETQYF.